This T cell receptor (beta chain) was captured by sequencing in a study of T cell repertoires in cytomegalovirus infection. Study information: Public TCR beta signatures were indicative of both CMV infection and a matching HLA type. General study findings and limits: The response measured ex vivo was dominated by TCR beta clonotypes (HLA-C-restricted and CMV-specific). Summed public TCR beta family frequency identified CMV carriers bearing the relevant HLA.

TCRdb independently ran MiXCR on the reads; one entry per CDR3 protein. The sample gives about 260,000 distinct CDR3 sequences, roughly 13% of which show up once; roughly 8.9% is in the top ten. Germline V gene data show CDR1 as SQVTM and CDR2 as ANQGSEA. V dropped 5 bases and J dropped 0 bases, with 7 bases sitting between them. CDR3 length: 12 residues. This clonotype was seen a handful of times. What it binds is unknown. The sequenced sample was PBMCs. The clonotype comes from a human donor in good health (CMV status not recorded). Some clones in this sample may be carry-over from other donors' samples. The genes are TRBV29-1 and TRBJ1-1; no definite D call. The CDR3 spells CSVNRMNTEAFF. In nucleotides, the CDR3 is TGCAGCGTTAACCGGATGAACACTGAAGCTTTCTTT.